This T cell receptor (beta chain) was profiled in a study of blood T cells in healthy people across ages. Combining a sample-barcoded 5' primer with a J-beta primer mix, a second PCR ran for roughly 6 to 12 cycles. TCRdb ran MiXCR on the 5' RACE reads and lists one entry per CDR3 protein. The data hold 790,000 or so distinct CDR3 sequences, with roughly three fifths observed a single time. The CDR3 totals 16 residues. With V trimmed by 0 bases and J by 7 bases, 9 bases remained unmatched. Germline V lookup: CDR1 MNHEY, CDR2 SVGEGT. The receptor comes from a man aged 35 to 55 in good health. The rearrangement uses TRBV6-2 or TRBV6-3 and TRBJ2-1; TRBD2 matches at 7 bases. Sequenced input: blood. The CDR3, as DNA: TGTGCCAGCAGTTACTCGTCTGGCGGGAGTAGGAATGAGCAGTTCTTC. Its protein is CASSYSSGGSRNEQFF.